Reported below is one TCR beta chain. Germline CDR1 reads SGHKS; CDR2 reads YYEKEE (reference sequence). The CDR3 contains 18 residues. The V end lost 2 bases, the J end lost 0 bases, and 15 bases lay between the germline ends. The method was immunoSEQ multiplex PCR; TCRdb's version includes in-frame clones alone and lacks a portion of them. The sample has under 1,100,000 clones, about 75% seen once. The source of the sample is a study of shared clonotypes between healthy human individuals. This receptor was obtained from a man aged 18 to 30 in good health. The rearrangement links TRBV5-5 to TRBJ2-6; D may correspond to TRBD1 or TRBD2 (5 bases each). Source material: memory CD4+ T cells sorted from blood. As to subset: CD45RA-negative fraction. CDR3 region: CASSFPGTRNSGANVLTF. CDR3 bases: TGTGCCAGCAGCTTCCCAGGGACCCGAAACTCTGGGGCCAACGTCCTGACTTTC.